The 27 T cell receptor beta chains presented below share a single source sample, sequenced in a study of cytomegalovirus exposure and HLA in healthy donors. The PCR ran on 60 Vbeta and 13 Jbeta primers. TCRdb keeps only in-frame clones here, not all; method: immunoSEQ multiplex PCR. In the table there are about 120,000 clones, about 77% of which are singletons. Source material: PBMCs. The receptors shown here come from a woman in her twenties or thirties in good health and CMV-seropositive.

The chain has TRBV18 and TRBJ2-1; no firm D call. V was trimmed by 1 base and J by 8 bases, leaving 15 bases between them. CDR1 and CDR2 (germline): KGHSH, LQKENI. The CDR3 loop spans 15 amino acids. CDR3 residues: CASSPQAFIGDEQFF. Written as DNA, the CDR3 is TGTGCCAGCTCACCACAAGCGTTCATTGGCGATGAGCAGTTCTTC.

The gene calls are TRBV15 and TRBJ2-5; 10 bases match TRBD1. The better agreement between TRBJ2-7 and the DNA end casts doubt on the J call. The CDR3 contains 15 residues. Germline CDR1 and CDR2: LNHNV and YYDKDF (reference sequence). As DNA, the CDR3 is TGTGCCACCAGCAGAACCGACAGGGGGCGCGACGAGCAGTACTTC. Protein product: CATSRTDRGRDEQYF.

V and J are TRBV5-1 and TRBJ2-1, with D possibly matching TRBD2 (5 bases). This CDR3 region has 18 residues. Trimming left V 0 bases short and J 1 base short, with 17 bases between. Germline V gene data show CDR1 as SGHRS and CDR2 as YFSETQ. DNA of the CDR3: TGCGCCAGCAGCTTGGGACTGCCCCCCGGGATTTCCTACAATGAGCAGTTCTTC. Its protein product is CASSLGLPPGISYNEQFF.

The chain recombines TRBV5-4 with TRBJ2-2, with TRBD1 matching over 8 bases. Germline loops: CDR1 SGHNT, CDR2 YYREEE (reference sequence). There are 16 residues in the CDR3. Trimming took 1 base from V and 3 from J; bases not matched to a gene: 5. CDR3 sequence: CASSLTGTGYTGELFF. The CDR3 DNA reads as TGTGCCAGCAGCTTGACCGGGACAGGATACACCGGGGAGCTGTTTTTT.

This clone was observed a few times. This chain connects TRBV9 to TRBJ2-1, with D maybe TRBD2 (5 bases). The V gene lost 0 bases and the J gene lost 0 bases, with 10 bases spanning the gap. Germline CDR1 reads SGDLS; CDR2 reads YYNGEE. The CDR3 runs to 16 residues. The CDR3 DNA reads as TGTGCCAGCAGCGTAGGTCTAGCCAGCTCCTACAATGAGCAGTTCTTC. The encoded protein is CASSVGLASSYNEQFF.

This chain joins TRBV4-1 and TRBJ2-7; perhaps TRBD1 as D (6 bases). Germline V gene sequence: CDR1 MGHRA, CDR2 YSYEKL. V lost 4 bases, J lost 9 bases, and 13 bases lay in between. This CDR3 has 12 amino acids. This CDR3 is CASSPGRGGQYF. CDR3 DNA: TGCGCCAGCAGCCCGGGGAGAGGGGGGCAGTACTTC.

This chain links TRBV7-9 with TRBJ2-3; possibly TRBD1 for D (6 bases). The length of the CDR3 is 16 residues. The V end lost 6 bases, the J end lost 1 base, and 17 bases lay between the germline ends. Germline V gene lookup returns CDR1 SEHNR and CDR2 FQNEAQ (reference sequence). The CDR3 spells CASSPQGREGTDTQYF. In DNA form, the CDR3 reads TGTGCCAGCAGTCCACAGGGACGAGAGGGCACAGATACGCAGTATTTT.

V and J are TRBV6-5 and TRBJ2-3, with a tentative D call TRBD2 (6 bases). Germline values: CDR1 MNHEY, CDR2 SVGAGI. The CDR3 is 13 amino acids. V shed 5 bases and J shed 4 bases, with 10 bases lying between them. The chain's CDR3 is CASSQGLADTQYF. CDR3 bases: TGTGCCAGCAGTCAGGGACTCGCAGATACGCAGTATTTT.

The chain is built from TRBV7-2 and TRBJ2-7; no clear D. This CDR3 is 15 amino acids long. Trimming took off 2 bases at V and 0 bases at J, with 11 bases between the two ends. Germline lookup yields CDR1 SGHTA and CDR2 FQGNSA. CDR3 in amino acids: CASSLSERSSYEQYF. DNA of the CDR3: TGTGCCAGCAGCTTAAGTGAGCGAAGCTCCTACGAGCAGTACTTC.

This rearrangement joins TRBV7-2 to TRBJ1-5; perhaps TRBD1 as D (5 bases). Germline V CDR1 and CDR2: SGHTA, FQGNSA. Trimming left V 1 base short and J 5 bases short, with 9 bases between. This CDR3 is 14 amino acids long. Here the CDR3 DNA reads TGTGCCAGCAGCTTAGTCCCGACAGATCAGCCCCAGCATTTT. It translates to CASSLVPTDQPQHF.

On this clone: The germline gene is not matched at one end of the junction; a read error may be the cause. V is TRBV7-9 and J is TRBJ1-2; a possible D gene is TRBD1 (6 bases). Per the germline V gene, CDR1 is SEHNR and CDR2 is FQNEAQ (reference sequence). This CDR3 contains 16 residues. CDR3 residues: CSSSLATGTIPYGYTF. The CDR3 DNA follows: TGTTCCAGCAGCTTAGCTACAGGGACAATACCTTATGGCTACACCTTC. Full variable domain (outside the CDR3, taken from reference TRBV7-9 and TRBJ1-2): DTGVSQNPRHKITKRGQNVTFRCDPISEHNRLYWYRQTLGQGPEFLTYFQNEAQLEKSRLLSDRFSAERPKGSFSTLEIQRTEQGDSAMYLCSSSLATGTIPYGYTFGSGTRLTVV.

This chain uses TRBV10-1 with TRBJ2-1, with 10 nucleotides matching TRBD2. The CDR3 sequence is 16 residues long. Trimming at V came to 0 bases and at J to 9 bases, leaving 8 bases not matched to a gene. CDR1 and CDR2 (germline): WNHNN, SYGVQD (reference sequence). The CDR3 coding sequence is TGCGCCAGCAGTGAGTCCGGACTAGCGGCCCCCTTTGAGCAGTTCTTC. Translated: CASSESGLAAPFEQFF.

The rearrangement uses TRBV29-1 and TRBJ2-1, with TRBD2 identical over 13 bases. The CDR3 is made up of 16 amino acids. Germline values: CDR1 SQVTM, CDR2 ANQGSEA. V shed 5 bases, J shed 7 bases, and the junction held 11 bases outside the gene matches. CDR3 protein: CSVHHRLAGGNNEQFF. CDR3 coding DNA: TGCAGCGTTCATCACCGACTAGCGGGAGGAAATAATGAGCAGTTCTTC.

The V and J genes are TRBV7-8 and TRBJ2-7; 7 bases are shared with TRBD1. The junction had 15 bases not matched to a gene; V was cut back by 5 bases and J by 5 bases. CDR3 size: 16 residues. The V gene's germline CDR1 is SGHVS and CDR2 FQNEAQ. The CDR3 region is CASSHPRTGIFNEQYF. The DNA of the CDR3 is TGTGCCAGCAGCCACCCCCGGACAGGAATTTTTAACGAGCAGTACTTC.

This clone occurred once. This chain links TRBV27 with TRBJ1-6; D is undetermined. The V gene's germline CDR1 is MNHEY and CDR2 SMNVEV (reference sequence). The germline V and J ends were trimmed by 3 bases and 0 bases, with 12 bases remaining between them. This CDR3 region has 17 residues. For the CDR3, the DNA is TGTGCCAGCAGTTTGGGCCAAGGGAGCTCCTATAATTCACCCCTCCACTTT. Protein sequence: CASSLGQGSSYNSPLHF.

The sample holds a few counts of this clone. The CDR3 region is CASSLLAGGHPGDEQYF. CDR3 coding DNA: TGCGCCAGCAGCTTACTAGCGGGAGGGCACCCTGGGGACGAGCAGTACTTC. J is TRBJ2-5 and V is TRBV5-1; 13 bases align to TRBD2. The DNA end lines up better with TRBJ2-7; the J call may be wrong. Germline V gene lookup returns CDR1 SGHRS and CDR2 YFSETQ. The CDR3 has 17 residues.

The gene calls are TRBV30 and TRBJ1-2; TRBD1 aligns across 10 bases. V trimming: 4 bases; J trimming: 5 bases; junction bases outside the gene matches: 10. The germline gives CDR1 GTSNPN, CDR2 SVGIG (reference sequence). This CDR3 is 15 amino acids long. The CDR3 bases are TGTGCCTGGACCGGGACAGGGGCCTTCCCATATGGCTACACCTTC. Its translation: CAWTGTGAFPYGYTF.

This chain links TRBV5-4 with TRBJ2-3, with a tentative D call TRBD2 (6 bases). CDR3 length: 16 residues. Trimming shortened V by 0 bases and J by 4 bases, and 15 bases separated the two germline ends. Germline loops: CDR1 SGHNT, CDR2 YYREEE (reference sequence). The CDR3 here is CASSLDRGIGSDTQYF. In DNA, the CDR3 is TGTGCCAGCAGCTTGGATCGCGGGATCGGTTCAGATACGCAGTATTTT.

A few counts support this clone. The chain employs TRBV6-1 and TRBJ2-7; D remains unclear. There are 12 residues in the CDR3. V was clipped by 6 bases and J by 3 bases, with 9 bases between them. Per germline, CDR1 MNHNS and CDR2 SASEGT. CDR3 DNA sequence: TGTGCCAGCAGACCCAGTGGCTACGAGCAGTACTTC. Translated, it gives CASRPSGYEQYF.

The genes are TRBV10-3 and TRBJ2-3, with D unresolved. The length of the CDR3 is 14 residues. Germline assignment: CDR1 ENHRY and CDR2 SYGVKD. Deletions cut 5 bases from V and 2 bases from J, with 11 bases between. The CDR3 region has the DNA TGTGCCATCAGTCCGGTTACTTACACAGATACGCAGTATTTT. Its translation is CAISPVTYTDTQYF.

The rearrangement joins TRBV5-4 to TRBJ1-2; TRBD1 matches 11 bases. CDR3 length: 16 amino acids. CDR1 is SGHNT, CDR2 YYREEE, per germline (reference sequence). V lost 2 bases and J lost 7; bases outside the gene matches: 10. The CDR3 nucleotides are TGTGCCAGCAGCTTCCCTCCGGACAGGGGGCTGTTTGGCTACACCTTC. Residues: CASSFPPDRGLFGYTF.

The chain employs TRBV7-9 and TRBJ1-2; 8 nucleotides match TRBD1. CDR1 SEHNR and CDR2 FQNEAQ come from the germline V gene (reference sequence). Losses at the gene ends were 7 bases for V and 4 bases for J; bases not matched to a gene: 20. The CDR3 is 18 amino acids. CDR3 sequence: CASTQTPKRTGSFYGYTF. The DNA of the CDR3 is TGTGCCAGCACCCAAACACCCAAGAGGACAGGGTCCTTCTATGGCTACACCTTC.

This CDR3 is CSVGAGGYEQYF. The CDR3 region has the DNA TGCAGCGTTGGGGCAGGGGGTTACGAGCAGTACTTC. This sequence joins TRBV29-1 and TRBJ2-7, with TRBD1 matching 7 bases. The V gene's germline CDR1 is SQVTM and CDR2 ANQGSEA. The CDR3 sequence is 12 residues long. Unmatched junction bases numbered 4, after V lost 4 bases and J lost 4 bases.

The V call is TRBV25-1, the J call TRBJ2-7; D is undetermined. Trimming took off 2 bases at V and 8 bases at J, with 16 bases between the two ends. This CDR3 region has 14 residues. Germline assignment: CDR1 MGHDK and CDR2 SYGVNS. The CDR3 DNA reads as TGTGCCAGCAGTGAAACTGTCGGCGAAGCGCAGCAGTACTTC. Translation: CASSETVGEAQQYF.

The CDR3 loop reads CASSVDRGRSVGNTIYF. The CDR3 DNA follows: TGTGCCAGCAGTGTGGACAGGGGACGCTCCGTCGGAAACACCATATATTTT. The J gene is TRBJ1-3, the V gene TRBV6-1, with 9 bases fitting TRBD1. Per germline, CDR1 MNHNS and CDR2 SASEGT. CDR3 length: 17 amino acids. J lost 4 bases, V lost 4 bases, and 11 bases had no gene match.

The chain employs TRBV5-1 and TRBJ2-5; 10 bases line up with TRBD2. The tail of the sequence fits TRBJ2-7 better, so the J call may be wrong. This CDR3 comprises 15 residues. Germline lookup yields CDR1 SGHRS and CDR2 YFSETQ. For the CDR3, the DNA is TGCGCCAGCAGCTCCCTAGCGGGGGAAACCTACGAGCAGTACTTC. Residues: CASSSLAGETYEQYF.

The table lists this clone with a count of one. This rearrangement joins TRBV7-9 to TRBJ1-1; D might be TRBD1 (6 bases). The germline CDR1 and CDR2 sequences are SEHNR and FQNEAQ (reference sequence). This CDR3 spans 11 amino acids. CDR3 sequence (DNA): TGTGCTGGGGGGGGGCGCGGTGAAGCTTTCTTT. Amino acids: CAGGGRGEAFF.